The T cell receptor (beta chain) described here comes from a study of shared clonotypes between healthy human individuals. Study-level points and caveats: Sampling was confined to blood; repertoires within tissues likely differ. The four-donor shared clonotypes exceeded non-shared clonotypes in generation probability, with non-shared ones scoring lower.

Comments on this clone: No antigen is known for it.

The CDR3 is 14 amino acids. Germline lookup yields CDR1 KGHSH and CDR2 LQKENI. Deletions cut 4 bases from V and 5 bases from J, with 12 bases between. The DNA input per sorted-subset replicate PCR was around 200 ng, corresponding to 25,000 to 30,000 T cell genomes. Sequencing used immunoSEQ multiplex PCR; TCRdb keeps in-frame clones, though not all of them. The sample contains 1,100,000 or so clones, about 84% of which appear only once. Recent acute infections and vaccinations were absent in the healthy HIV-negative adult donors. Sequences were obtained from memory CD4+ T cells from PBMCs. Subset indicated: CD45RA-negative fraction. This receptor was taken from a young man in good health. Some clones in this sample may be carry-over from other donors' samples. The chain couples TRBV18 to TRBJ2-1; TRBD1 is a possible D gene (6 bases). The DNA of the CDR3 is TGTGCCAGCTCACGCGGACAGAGCCACAATGAGCAGTTCTTC. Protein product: CASSRGQSHNEQFF.